The 10 T cell receptor beta chains below come from one sample, sequenced in a study of post-analysis software for immune sequencing data. Study-level results: TRBV segments more frequent in patients than in controls numbered about 5 and included TRBV5-6, TRBV5-1 and TRBV20-1.

The library was made from cDNA and included unique molecular identifiers. One entry per CDR3 protein results from TCRdb running MiXCR on the PCR reads. The sample lists roughly 400,000 distinct CDR3 sequences; 39% were seen once. These receptors lack a known antigen. Sequencing used blood. The source is a girl aged 2 to 9 with multiple sclerosis.

The genes are TRBV7-9 and TRBJ1-2, with a possible D match to TRBD1 (6 bases). The germline CDR1 and CDR2 sequences are SEHNR and FQNEAQ (reference sequence). The CDR3 runs to 13 residues. V lost 7 bases to trimming and J lost 9 bases, with 18 bases between them. CDR3 nucleotides: TGTGCCAGCACCCTAGGGGGTAGGAGAAGCTACACCTTC. As protein: CASTLGGRRSYTF.

For this clonotype: A junction boundary mismatches the germline segment, possibly from a read error. J is TRBJ1-2 and V is TRBV2, with D uncertain. This CDR3 is 11 amino acids long. The germline gives CDR1 SNHLY, CDR2 FYNNEI. CDR3 sequence reads: CASNELRGYTF. As DNA, the CDR3 is TGTGCCAGCAATGAACTTAGAGGCTACACCTTC.

The chain recombines TRBV29-1 with TRBJ2-3; D is possibly TRBD2 (6 bases). V was clipped by 3 bases and J by 2 bases, with 15 bases between them. Germline values: CDR1 SQVTM, CDR2 ANQGSEA. This CDR3 is built from 15 residues. For the CDR3, the DNA is TGCAGCGTTGAGGGGGGTGTCGAGGTCACAGATACGCAGTATTTT. This sequence encodes CSVEGGVEVTDTQYF.

The V and J genes are TRBV20-1 and TRBJ1-2; weak D call: TRBD1 (6 bases). With 3 bases removed from V and 7 bases from J, the gap between germline ends came to 12 bases. Germline V gives CDR1 DFQATT, CDR2 SNEGSKA (reference sequence). The CDR3 is made up of 12 amino acids. The CDR3 reads CSARPGGGGYTF. CDR3 nucleotides: TGCAGTGCTAGGCCGGGAGGGGGTGGCTACACCTTC.

V is TRBV9 and J is TRBJ1-5; TRBD1 might be the D (5 bases). CDR1 is SGDLS and CDR2 is YYNGEE in the germline V gene. With 4 bases removed from V and 1 base from J, the gap between germline ends came to 12 bases. There are 15 residues in the CDR3. The CDR3 loop reads CASSPGWGSNQPQHF. In DNA form, the CDR3 reads TGTGCCAGCAGCCCGGGCTGGGGGAGCAATCAGCCCCAGCATTTT.

The chain carries TRBV5-1 and TRBJ1-5; 8 bases map to TRBD1. Germline CDR1 SGHRS, CDR2 YFSETQ. The CDR3 has 14 residues. The V segment lost 4 bases and the J segment 3 bases; nucleotides outside the gene matches: 3. The CDR3 protein is CASSEGQDNQPQHF. The CDR3 DNA sequence: TGCGCCAGCAGCGAGGGACAGGACAATCAGCCCCAGCATTTT. Full variable domain (rest looked up from reference TRBV5-1 and TRBJ1-5): KAGVTQTPRYLIKTRGQQVTLSCSPISGHRSVSWYQQTPGQGLQFLFEYFSETQRNKGNFPGRFSGRQFSNSRSEMNVSTLELGDSALYLCASSEGQDNQPQHFGDGTRLSIL.

The table lists this clonotype with a few counts. DNA for the CDR3: TGTGCCAGCAGCTTAAACGGCGGGGCTGGAGGCTACACCTTC. Amino acid sequence: CASSLNGGAGGYTF. The genes are TRBV7-3 and TRBJ1-2; D is perhaps TRBD1 (5 bases). In germline, CDR1 is SGHTA, CDR2 FQGTGA. Trimming removed 1 base at V and 8 bases at J, with 14 bases between. CDR3 size: 14 residues.

The chain combines TRBV3-1 with TRBJ2-7; the D is unclear. The CDR3 extends over 15 amino acids. Germline CDR1 is LGHDT and CDR2 is YNNKEL (reference sequence). V was pared by 4 bases and J by 3 bases, with 16 bases between. The CDR3 nucleotides read TGTGCCAGCAGCCCAAAACTACAGAATTACTACGAGCAGTACTTC. Translating gives CASSPKLQNYYEQYF.

The V and J genes are TRBV28 and TRBJ2-2, with D possibly being TRBD2 (5 bases). Trimming left V 3 bases short and J 6 bases short, with 14 bases between. Germline V lookup: CDR1 MDHEN, CDR2 SYDVKM. The CDR3 totals 15 residues. CDR3 nucleotides: TGTGCCAGCAGTTTTCTTGGAGCGCGGGCCGGGGAGCTGTTTTTT. Its translation is CASSFLGARAGELFF.

There are a few counts of this clonotype. This chain joins TRBV6-2 or TRBV6-3 and TRBJ2-5; D unresolved. CDR1 is MNHEY and CDR2 is SVGEGT in the germline V gene. The CDR3 runs to 11 residues. V lost 5 bases to trimming and J lost 3 bases, with 4 bases between them. CDR3 DNA sequence: TGTGCCAGCAGTAAAAAAGAGACCCAGTACTTC. Protein: CASSKKETQYF.